These 11 T cell receptor beta chains came from one sample sequenced in a study of preoperative IRX-2 immunotherapy in early breast cancer. Treatment given: preoperative locoregional IRX-2 cytokine immunotherapy. Profiling relied on immunoSEQ multiplex PCR, and the TCRdb table lists in-frame clones only, not all of them. Of more than 20,000 clones in the sample, approximately 80% were seen once. The sample consisted of lymph node tissue, taken before IRX-2 immunotherapy. Every receptor here comes from a human donor with breast cancer.

The CDR3 loop reads CASSLRETGEGSPLHF. The CDR3 region has the DNA TGTGCCAGCAGCTTAAGGGAGACAGGGGAGGGTTCACCCCTCCACTTT. The V and J genes are TRBV11-3 and TRBJ1-6, with 8 bases aligning to TRBD1. The trim removed 2 bases at V and 9 bases at J, leaving 9 bases unmatched. Germline V gene sequence: CDR1 SGHNT, CDR2 YENEEA. This CDR3 region has 16 residues. Full variable domain (outside the CDR3, taken from reference TRBV11-3 and TRBJ1-6): EAGVVQSPRYKIIEKKQPVAFWCNPISGHNTLYWYLQNLGQGPELLIRYENEEAVDDSQLPKDRFSAERLKGVDSTLKIQPAELGDSAVYLCASSLRETGEGSPLHFGNGTRLTVT.

Only a few counts were recorded for this clone. The CDR3 loop reads CASSLEWGFDSPLHF. The CDR3 DNA is TGTGCCAGCAGCTTGGAGTGGGGTTTCGATTCACCCCTCCACTTT. The chain recombines TRBV11-3 with TRBJ1-6, with D unclear. Trimming stripped 3 bases from V and 8 bases from J, with 14 bases between. There are 15 residues in the CDR3. CDR1 SGHNT and CDR2 YENEEA come from the germline V gene. Complete variable domain (other parts from reference TRBV11-3 and TRBJ1-6): EAGVVQSPRYKIIEKKQPVAFWCNPISGHNTLYWYLQNLGQGPELLIRYENEEAVDDSQLPKDRFSAERLKGVDSTLKIQPAELGDSAVYLCASSLEWGFDSPLHFGNGTRLTVT.

On this clone itself: The junction does not match germline at one end; this may be a read error. The chain combines TRBV6-8 with TRBJ2-2, with D hard to call. The CDR3 has 15 residues. In germline, CDR1 is MNHGY, CDR2 SAAAGT. In nucleotides, the CDR3 is TGTGCCATCAGTGGTACAGCTGCGAACACCGGGGAGCTGTTTTTT. Translated, it gives CAISGTAANTGELFF.

This clone was detected only a few times. The chain combines TRBV15 with TRBJ1-5; D is unclear. V was pared by 7 bases and J by 0 bases, with 16 bases between. Per germline, CDR1 LNHNV and CDR2 YYDKDF (reference sequence). The CDR3 has 16 amino acids. The CDR3, as DNA: TGTGCCACCACCCAGAGAGTTGGCTCTAGCAATCAGCCCCAGCATTTT. Translation: CATTQRVGSSNQPQHF.

The genes are TRBV9 and TRBJ2-5; 11 nucleotides align to TRBD2. The V gene end was trimmed by 5 bases and the J gene end by 4 bases; junction bases not matched to a gene: 10. CDR1 is SGDLS, CDR2 YYNGEE, per germline. The CDR3 length is 16 residues. CDR3 residues: CASSERRLAGGETQYF. The CDR3 DNA reads TGTGCCAGCAGTGAACGACGTCTAGCGGGGGGAGAGACCCAGTACTTC.

The V and J genes are TRBV6-8 and TRBJ1-5; perhaps TRBD1 as D (5 bases). The CDR3 length is 13 residues. Germline loops: CDR1 MNHGY, CDR2 SAAAGT. Trimming pared 5 bases from V and 5 bases from J, leaving 10 bases between. The CDR3: CASSGGPYQPQHF. The CDR3 nucleotides are TGTGCCAGCAGTGGGGGACCCTATCAGCCCCAGCATTTT.

This sequence joins TRBV23-1 and TRBJ1-1; tentatively, D is TRBD1 (6 bases). TRBV23-1 is an ORF; its function is uncertain. This CDR3 comprises 15 residues. Trimming stripped 6 bases from V and 4 bases from J, with 18 bases between. The CDR3 loop reads CASSSDRSTLTEAFF. The CDR3 DNA follows: TGCGCCAGCAGCAGCGACAGGTCCACCCTCACTGAAGCTTTCTTT.

The chain couples TRBV28 to TRBJ1-3; 7 bases agree with TRBD1. The CDR3 has 16 amino acids. V gave up 1 base and J gave up 0 bases; unmatched junction bases: 3. CDR1 is MDHEN, CDR2 SYDVKM, per germline. The chain's CDR3 is CASSLLQGTSGNTIYF. As DNA, the CDR3 is TGTGCCAGCAGTTTATTACAGGGGACCTCTGGAAACACCATATATTTT.

This chain connects TRBV1 to TRBJ2-7; the tabulated D call, TRBD1, remains unverified against the DNA. TRBV1 is described as a pseudogene. The CDR3 extends over 15 amino acids. The CDR3 loop reads CASSQDQGQRYEQYF. In DNA, the CDR3 is TGCGCCAGCAGCCAAGATCAGGGACAGCGCTACGAGCAGTACTTC.

V is TRBV7-7 and J is TRBJ1-1; 8 bases are a match to TRBD1. CDR3 size: 17 residues. Germline V gene sequence: CDR1 SSHAT, CDR2 FNYEAQ (reference sequence). V shed 5 bases and J 0 bases; nucleotides not matched to a gene: 11. The CDR3 here is CASSPAGGTGMNTEAFF. Here the CDR3 DNA reads TGTGCCAGCAGCCCAGCTGGCGGGACAGGAATGAACACTGAAGCTTTCTTT.

This chain connects TRBV7-5 to TRBJ1-6. TRBV7-5 is designated a pseudogene. The CDR3 sequence is 17 residues long. The CDR3 protein is CASSLFGSSSYNSPLHF. As DNA, the CDR3 is TGTGCCAGCAGCTTATTTGGCAGCAGCTCCTATAATTCACCCCTCCACTTT.